The 25 T cell receptor beta chains below come from one sample, sequenced in a study of T-cell reconstitution after alpha-beta-depleted transplantation in children. It was with unique molecular identifiers that the TCRbeta library was prepared. MiXCR was run by TCRdb on the PCR reads, yielding one entry per CDR3 protein. The sample yields over 150,000 distinct CDR3 sequences, about 14% seen once. The specimen was PBMCs from the stem cell graft donor, collected from the stem cell graft. These receptor sequences come from a human donor who donated a stem cell graft to a child with acute lymphoblastic leukemia.

This clonotype was counted ten times or more. This chain links TRBV6-5 with TRBJ2-5; 7 nucleotides align to TRBD1. The J segment lost 7 bases and the V segment lost 4 bases, leaving 9 bases of the junction unmatched. Germline CDR1 reads MNHEY; CDR2 reads SVGAGI. This CDR3 has 14 amino acids. For the CDR3, the DNA is TGTGCCAGCAGTTGGGAGACAGGGAGAGGGACCCAGTACTTC. Protein: CASSWETGRGTQYF.

The chain joins TRBV20-1 to TRBJ2-7, with 8 bases matching TRBD2. This CDR3 is built from 13 residues. Germline V CDR1 and CDR2: DFQATT, SNEGSKA (reference sequence). Trimming at V came to 5 bases and at J to 0 bases, leaving 3 bases not matched to a gene. CDR3 region: CSAPLADSYEQYF. Written as DNA, the CDR3 is TGCAGTGCTCCACTAGCGGACTCCTACGAGCAGTACTTC.

This clonotype was detected only a few times. This rearrangement joins TRBV20-1 to TRBJ2-3; D may be TRBD2 (6 bases). V was trimmed by 6 bases and J by 2 bases, leaving 24 bases between them. The CDR3 sequence is 17 residues long. The germline V gene has CDR1 DFQATT and CDR2 SNEGSKA (reference sequence). CDR3 loop: CSASSRTLANHTDTQYF. DNA for the CDR3: TGCAGTGCCAGCTCAAGGACCCTAGCGAACCACACAGATACGCAGTATTTT.

The chain combines TRBV12-3 or TRBV12-4 with TRBJ1-3; 9 nucleotides line up with TRBD1. The CDR3 sequence is 14 residues long. Trimming at V came to 10 bases and at J to 4 bases, leaving 8 bases not matched to a gene. In nucleotides, the CDR3 is TGTGCCACTCGGACAGGGGCCACGGGAAACACCATATATTTT. The encoded protein is CATRTGATGNTIYF.

With regard to this clonotype: Just one base apart from a much larger clone, this may be a read error. The chain is built from TRBV18 and TRBJ1-4; weak D call: TRBD1 (5 bases). The CDR3 has 17 amino acids. In germline, CDR1 is KGHSH, CDR2 LQKENI. The CDR3 region is CASSPPKGEGSDENLFF. As DNA, the CDR3 is TGTGCCAGCTCACCACCGAAAGGGGAAGGTTCGGATGAAAATCTGTTTTTT.

In this sample, this clonotype turned up many times. This rearrangement joins TRBV11-2 to TRBJ2-5; 7 bases are a match to TRBD2. The CDR3 extends over 15 amino acids. The germline gives CDR1 SGHAT, CDR2 FQNNGV. J was trimmed by 5 bases and V by 1 base; bases with no gene match: 7. The CDR3 protein is CASSLAGGAGETQYF. The CDR3 nucleotides read TGTGCCAGCAGCTTAGCCGGTGGAGCGGGGGAGACCCAGTACTTC.

At least ten counts were recorded for this clonotype. This rearrangement joins TRBV5-1 to TRBJ2-1; D unclear. There are 13 residues in the CDR3. CDR1 and CDR2 from the germline V gene are SGHRS and YFSETQ. V dropped 0 bases and J dropped 13 bases, with 14 bases sitting between them. As DNA, the CDR3 is TGCGCCAGCAGCTTGGACTACCCGATAGACCAGTTCTTC. This translates into CASSLDYPIDQFF.

The table lists this clonotype with many counts. The chain is built from TRBV10-3 and TRBJ2-1, with 7 bases identical to TRBD2. The CDR3 is 12 amino acids. The germline gives CDR1 ENHRY, CDR2 SYGVKD. With V trimmed by 7 bases and J by 5 bases, 2 bases remained unmatched. CDR3 amino acids: CAINRGDNEQFF. The CDR3 nucleotides read TGTGCCATCAATCGGGGGGACAATGAGCAGTTCTTC.

This clonotype came up many times. The chain recombines TRBV5-5 with TRBJ2-4; 7 bases fit TRBD1. CDR1 is SGHKS, CDR2 YYEKEE, per germline (reference sequence). The CDR3 has 18 residues. The ends lost 4 bases at V and 0 bases at J; junction bases unmatched: 13. The CDR3 DNA reads as TGTGCCAGCAGCCGAGGACAGGCCCGACGGGAAGCCAAAAACATTCAGTACTTC. It encodes CASSRGQARREAKNIQYF. Full variable domain (rest looked up from reference TRBV5-5 and TRBJ2-4): DAGVTQSPTHLIKTRGQQVTLRCSPISGHKSVSWYQQVLGQGPQFIFQYYEKEERGRGNFPDRFSARQFPNYSSELNVNALLLGDSALYLCASSRGQARREAKNIQYFGAGTRLSVL.

This clonotype was recorded at least ten times. The V and J genes are TRBV19 and TRBJ1-2; D unclear. Germline-derived CDR1 and CDR2 are LNHDA and SQIVND (reference sequence). The CDR3 loop spans 13 amino acids. Trimming stripped 2 bases from V and 3 bases from J, with 7 bases between. CDR3 nucleotide sequence: TGTGCCAGTAGTATACCGGACCACTATGGCTACACCTTC. Residues: CASSIPDHYGYTF.

The gene calls are TRBV4-1 and TRBJ2-1; D is undetermined. Germline CDR1 is MGHRA and CDR2 is YSYEKL. Trimming cost V 1 base and J 9 bases, with 13 bases left between them. The CDR3 has 14 residues. The CDR3 here is CASSQATLSSEQFF. CDR3 in DNA: TGCGCCAGCAGCCAAGCGACTCTGTCCTCTGAGCAGTTCTTC.

Comment on this clonotype: A single base separates this from a much larger clone, so it may be a read error. This chain uses TRBV5-1 with TRBJ2-1; 12 nucleotides align to TRBD2. The CDR3 consists of 16 residues. Germline V CDR1 and CDR2: SGHRS, YFSETQ. CDR3 coding DNA: TGCGCCAGCAGCTCCACGACAACTAGCGGGGGGAATGTGCAGTTCTTC. As protein: CASSSTTTSGGNVQFF. The complete variable domain, with remaining parts taken from reference TRBV5-1 and TRBJ2-1, reads KAGVTQTPRYLIKTRGQQVTLSCSPISGHRSVSWYQQTPGQGLQFLFEYFSETQRNKGNFPGRFSGRQFSNSRSEMNVSTLELGDSALYLCASSSTTTSGGNVQFFGPGTRLTVL.

This clonotype was observed many times. This chain connects TRBV11-2 to TRBJ2-3; TRBD2 agrees at 8 bases. The germline gives CDR1 SGHAT, CDR2 FQNNGV. The length of the CDR3 is 18 residues. V shed 0 bases, J shed 4 bases, and the junction held 12 bases outside the gene matches. As DNA, the CDR3 is TGTGCCAGCAGCTTAGACCCACGCCTAGCGGGTTACGCAGATACGCAGTATTTT. The encoded protein is CASSLDPRLAGYADTQYF.

Regarding this clonotype: Just one base apart from a much larger clone, this may be a read error. This sequence joins TRBV29-1 and TRBJ1-1; D might be TRBD1 (6 bases). There are 12 residues in the CDR3. Germline V gene sequence: CDR1 SQVTM, CDR2 ANQGSEA. This chain's CDR3 is CTFQGLSAEAFF. As DNA, the CDR3 is TGCACCTTTCAGGGGCTAAGCGCTGAAGCTTTCTTT.

V is TRBV5-1 and J is TRBJ2-3, with unresolved D. Looked up from germline, CDR1 is SGHRS and CDR2 is YFSETQ. The CDR3 is made up of 14 amino acids. Trimming pared 2 bases from V and 2 bases from J, leaving 9 bases between. CDR3 in amino acids: CASSLGTFTDTQYF. The CDR3 DNA is TGCGCCAGCAGCTTAGGAACCTTCACAGATACGCAGTATTTT.

This clonotype showed up many times. The chain joins TRBV5-1 to TRBJ2-2; D is uncertain. Germline V gene sequence: CDR1 SGHRS, CDR2 YFSETQ. The CDR3 sequence is 15 residues long. The V end lost 0 bases, the J end lost 1 base, and 7 bases lay between the germline ends. Here the CDR3 DNA reads TGCGCCAGCAGCTTGGGGAGCAGGAACACCGGGGAGCTGTTTTTT. This sequence encodes CASSLGSRNTGELFF. Complete variable domain (other parts from reference TRBV5-1 and TRBJ2-2): KAGVTQTPRYLIKTRGQQVTLSCSPISGHRSVSWYQQTPGQGLQFLFEYFSETQRNKGNFPGRFSGRQFSNSRSEMNVSTLELGDSALYLCASSLGSRNTGELFFGEGSRLTVL.

This clonotype has a count of ten or more. V is TRBV5-5 and J is TRBJ1-2; the D gene is possibly TRBD1 (5 bases). Germline V gene data show CDR1 as SGHKS and CDR2 as YYEKEE (reference sequence). CDR3 length: 14 amino acids. V lost 4 bases, J lost 6 bases, and 16 bases lay in between. The CDR3 nucleotides read TGTGCCAGCAGCCGTCTGGGGACTTCAAATGGCTACACCTTC. Amino acids: CASSRLGTSNGYTF.

In its sample, this clonotype was seen many times. CDR3 sequence: CASSLGGTSGTNEQFF. The CDR3 DNA follows: TGCGCCAGCAGCTTGGGGGGGACTAGCGGGACTAATGAGCAGTTCTTC. The V call is TRBV5-1, the J call TRBJ2-1; 13 positions agree with TRBD2. Looked up from germline, CDR1 is SGHRS and CDR2 is YFSETQ. CDR3 length: 16 amino acids. V was pared by 0 bases and J by 7 bases, with 4 bases of the junction left unmatched.

The chain couples TRBV2 to TRBJ2-5; D is perhaps TRBD1 or TRBD2 (5 bases each). V dropped 11 bases and J dropped 3 bases, with 19 bases sitting between them. Germline V CDR1 and CDR2: SNHLY, FYNNEI. This CDR3 spans 14 amino acids. The CDR3 reads CAQNRLGPKETQYF. The CDR3 bases are TGTGCCCAAAACAGGCTGGGACCGAAAGAGACCCAGTACTTC.

This clonotype was counted at least ten times. J is TRBJ1-1 and V is TRBV5-5; D perhaps matches TRBD1 (5 bases). In germline, CDR1 is SGHKS, CDR2 YYEKEE (reference sequence). This CDR3 region has 13 residues. Trimming left V 4 bases short and J 0 bases short, with 7 bases between. Here the CDR3 DNA reads TGTGCCAGCAGCCCCAGGGTGAACACTGAAGCTTTCTTT. Protein: CASSPRVNTEAFF.

This clonotype was observed many times. The gene calls are TRBV29-1 and TRBJ2-1; D unresolved. V was cut by 7 bases and J by 5 bases, with 9 bases left in between. CDR3 length equals 11 residues. CDR1 and CDR2 (germline): SQVTM, ANQGSEA. This chain's CDR3 is CSGRFDNEQFF. In DNA form, the CDR3 reads TGCAGCGGGAGATTTGACAATGAGCAGTTCTTC.

In this sample, this clonotype turned up many times. The chain recombines TRBV6-2 or TRBV6-3 with TRBJ2-7; D is possibly TRBD1 (6 bases). The CDR3 sequence is 13 residues long. Between the trimmed V and J ends, which lost 0 bases and 3 bases, there was a span of 6 bases. The germline V gene has CDR1 MNHEY and CDR2 SVGEGT. The CDR3 DNA reads as TGTGCCAGCAGTTACTCGACAGGCTACGAGCAGTACTTC. Its protein product is CASSYSTGYEQYF.

The chain combines TRBV7-2 with TRBJ2-7; 7 bases are a match to TRBD1. There are 14 residues in the CDR3. The germline V gene encodes CDR1 SGHTA and CDR2 FQGNSA. The J segment lost 3 bases and the V segment lost 5 bases, leaving 7 bases of the junction unmatched. The CDR3 DNA reads as TGTGCCAGCAGCAGCCAGAGACAGGGCTACGAGCAGTACTTC. This encodes CASSSQRQGYEQYF.

This clonotype was detected ten times or more. The chain joins TRBV12-3 or TRBV12-4 to TRBJ1-2; D is ambiguous. This CDR3 region has 13 residues. The V and J ends lost 4 bases and 4 bases respectively, with 10 bases between them. Here the CDR3 reads CASSSTYSYGYTF. In DNA, the CDR3 is TGTGCCAGCAGTTCGACCTATTCCTATGGCTACACCTTC.

This clonotype was detected many times. The genes are TRBV5-1 and TRBJ2-7; 13 bases are a match to TRBD2. The germline V gene encodes CDR1 SGHRS and CDR2 YFSETQ. This CDR3 is built from 15 residues. The V segment lost 4 bases and the J segment 5 bases; nucleotides outside the gene matches: 6. The DNA of the CDR3 is TGCGCCAGCAGCACAGGACTAGCGGGAGACAACGAGCAGTACTTC. Its protein is CASSTGLAGDNEQYF.